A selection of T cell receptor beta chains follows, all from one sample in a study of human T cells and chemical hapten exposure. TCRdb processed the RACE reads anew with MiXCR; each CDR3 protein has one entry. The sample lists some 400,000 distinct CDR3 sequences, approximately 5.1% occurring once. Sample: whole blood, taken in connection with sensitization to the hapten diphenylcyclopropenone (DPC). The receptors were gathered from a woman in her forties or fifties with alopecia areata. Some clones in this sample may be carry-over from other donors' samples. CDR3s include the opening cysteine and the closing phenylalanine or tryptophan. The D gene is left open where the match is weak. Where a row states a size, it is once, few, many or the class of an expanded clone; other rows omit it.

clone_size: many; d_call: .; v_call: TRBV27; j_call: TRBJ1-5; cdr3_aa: CASSLSSQGWNQPQHF; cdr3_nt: TGTGCCAGCAGTTTATCGTCCCAGGGGTGGAACCAGCCCCAGCATTTT
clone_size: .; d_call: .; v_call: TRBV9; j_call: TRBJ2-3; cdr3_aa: CASSVGGAPRDTQYF; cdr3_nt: TGTGCCAGCAGCGTAGGGGGCGCTCCGAGAGATACGCAGTATTTT
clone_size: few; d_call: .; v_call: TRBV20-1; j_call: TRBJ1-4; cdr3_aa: CSALGQGPAIGEKLFF; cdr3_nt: TGCAGTGCCCTCGGCCAGGGGCCAGCAATCGGTGAAAAACTGTTTTTT
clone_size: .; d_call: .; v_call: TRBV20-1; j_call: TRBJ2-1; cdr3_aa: CSASEQFF; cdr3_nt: TGCAGTGCTAGTGAGCAGTTCTTC
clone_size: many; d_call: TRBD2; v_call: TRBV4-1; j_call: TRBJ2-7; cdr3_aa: CASSQRGGGIYEQYF; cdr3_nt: TGCGCCAGCAGCCAACGCGGGGGGGGTATCTACGAGCAGTACTTC
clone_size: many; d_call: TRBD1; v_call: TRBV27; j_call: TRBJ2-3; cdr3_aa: CASSLWARDRGFTDTQYF; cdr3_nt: TGTGCCAGCAGTTTATGGGCTCGGGACAGGGGTTTCACAGATACGCAGTATTTT
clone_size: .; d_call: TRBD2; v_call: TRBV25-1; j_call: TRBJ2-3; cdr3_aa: CASSPKILAGVTDTQYF; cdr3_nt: TGTGCCAGCAGTCCAAAAATACTAGCGGGAGTAACAGATACGCAGTATTTT
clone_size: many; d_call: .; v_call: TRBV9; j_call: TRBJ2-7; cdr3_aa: CASSVADSPHEQYF; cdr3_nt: TGTGCCAGCAGCGTAGCGGACAGCCCTCACGAGCAGTACTTC
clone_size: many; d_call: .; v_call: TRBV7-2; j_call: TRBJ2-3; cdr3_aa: CASSPLGGGGTQYF; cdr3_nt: TGTGCCAGCAGCCCCCTGGGAGGGGGAGGTACGCAGTATTTT
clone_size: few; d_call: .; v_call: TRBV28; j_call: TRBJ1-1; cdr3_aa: CRTNTEAFF; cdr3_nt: TGTCGAACTAACACTGAAGCTTTCTTT
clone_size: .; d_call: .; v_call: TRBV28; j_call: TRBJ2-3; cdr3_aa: CASSFPGPRADTQYF; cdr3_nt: TGTGCCAGCAGTTTCCCCGGGCCGAGGGCAGATACGCAGTATTTT
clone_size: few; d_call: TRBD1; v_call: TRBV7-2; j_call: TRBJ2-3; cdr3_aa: CASSLADRVITDTQYF; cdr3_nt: TGTGCCAGCAGCTTAGCGGACAGGGTAATCACAGATACGCAGTATTTT
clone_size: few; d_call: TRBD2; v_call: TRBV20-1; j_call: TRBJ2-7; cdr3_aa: CSTGSGLAGFSYEQYF; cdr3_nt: TGCAGTACGGGGTCGGGACTAGCGGGCTTTTCCTACGAGCAGTACTTC
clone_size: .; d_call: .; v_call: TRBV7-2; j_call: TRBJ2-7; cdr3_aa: CASSPTPGRNNYEQYF; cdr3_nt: TGTGCCAGCAGCCCCACCCCGGGACGGAACAACTACGAGCAGTACTTC
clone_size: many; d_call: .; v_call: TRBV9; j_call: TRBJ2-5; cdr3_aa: CASSVVGETQYF; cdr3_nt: TGTGCCAGCAGCGTAGTCGGAGAGACCCAGTACTTC
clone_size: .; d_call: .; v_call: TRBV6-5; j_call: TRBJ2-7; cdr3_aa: CASSNTDRSYEQYF; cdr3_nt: TGTGCCAGCAGTAATACGGACCGGTCCTACGAGCAGTACTTC
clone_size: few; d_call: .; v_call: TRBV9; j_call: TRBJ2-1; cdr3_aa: CASSATASFSGNEQFF; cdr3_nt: TGTGCCAGCAGCGCGACCGCTAGCTTTTCGGGCAATGAGCAGTTCTTC
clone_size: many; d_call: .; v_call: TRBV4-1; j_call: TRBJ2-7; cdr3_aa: CASSPRETGRGEQYF; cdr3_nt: TGCGCCAGCAGCCCCAGGGAGACAGGTAGGGGCGAGCAGTACTTC
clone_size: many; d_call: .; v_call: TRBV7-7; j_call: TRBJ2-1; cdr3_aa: CASSPGDSSYNEQFF; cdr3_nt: TGTGCCAGCAGCCCCGGCGACAGCTCCTACAATGAGCAGTTCTTC
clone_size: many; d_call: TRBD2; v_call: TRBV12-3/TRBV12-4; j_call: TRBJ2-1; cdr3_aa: CASSTSGINNEQFF; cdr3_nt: TGTGCCAGCAGCACTAGCGGGATTAACAATGAGCAGTTCTTC
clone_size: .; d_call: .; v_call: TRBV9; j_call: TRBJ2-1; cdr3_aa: CASSVNQNEQFF; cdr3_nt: TGTGCCAGCAGCGTGAACCAGAATGAGCAGTTCTTC
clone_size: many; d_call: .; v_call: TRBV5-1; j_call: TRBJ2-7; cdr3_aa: CASSLRMRTTKMDYEQYF; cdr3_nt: TGCGCCAGCAGCTTGCGGATGCGGACTACGAAGATGGACTACGAGCAGTACTTC
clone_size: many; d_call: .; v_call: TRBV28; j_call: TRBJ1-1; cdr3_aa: CASRTLNTEAFF; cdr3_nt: TGTGCCAGTCGGACATTGAACACTGAAGCTTTCTTT
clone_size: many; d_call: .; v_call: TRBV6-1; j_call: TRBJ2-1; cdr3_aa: CASSEGTNSYNEQFF; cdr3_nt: TGTGCCAGCAGTGAGGGGACAAATTCCTACAATGAGCAGTTCTTC
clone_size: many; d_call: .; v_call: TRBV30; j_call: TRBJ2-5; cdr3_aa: CAWSVGANPVETQYF; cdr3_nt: TGTGCCTGGAGTGTAGGGGCAAACCCCGTGGAGACCCAGTACTTC
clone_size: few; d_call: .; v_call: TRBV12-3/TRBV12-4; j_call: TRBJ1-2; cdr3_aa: CASSPGGGDYGYTF; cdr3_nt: TGTGCCAGCAGCCCGGGGGGGGGTGACTATGGCTACACCTTC
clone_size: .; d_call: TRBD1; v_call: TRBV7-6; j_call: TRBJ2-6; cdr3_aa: CASSLIGQGPGANVLTF; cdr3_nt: TGTGCCAGCAGCCTTATTGGACAGGGGCCTGGGGCCAACGTCCTGACTTTC
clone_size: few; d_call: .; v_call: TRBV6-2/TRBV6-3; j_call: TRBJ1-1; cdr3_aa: CASSYSITLNTEAFF; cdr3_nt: TGTGCCAGCAGTTACTCGATAACCTTGAACACTGAAGCTTTCTTT
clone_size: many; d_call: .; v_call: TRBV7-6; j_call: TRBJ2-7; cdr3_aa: CASSSGPGYEQYF; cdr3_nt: TGTGCCAGCAGCTCCGGACCTGGCTACGAGCAGTACTTC
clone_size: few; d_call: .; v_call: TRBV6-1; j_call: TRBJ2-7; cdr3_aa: CASTNYEQYF; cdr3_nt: TGTGCCAGCACCAACTACGAGCAGTACTTC
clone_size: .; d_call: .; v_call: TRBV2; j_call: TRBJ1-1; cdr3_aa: CASKWNTEAFF; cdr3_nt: TGTGCCAGCAAATGGAACACTGAAGCTTTCTTT
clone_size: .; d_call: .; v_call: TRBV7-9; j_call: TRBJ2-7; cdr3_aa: CASSLAQGYKYEQYF; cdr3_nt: TGTGCCAGCAGCTTAGCCCAGGGGTACAAGTACGAGCAGTACTTC
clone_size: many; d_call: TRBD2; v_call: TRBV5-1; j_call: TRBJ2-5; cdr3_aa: CASSLPAIRTSVEETQYF; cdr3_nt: TGCGCCAGCAGCTTGCCTGCCATCCGGACTAGCGTGGAAGAGACCCAGTACTTC
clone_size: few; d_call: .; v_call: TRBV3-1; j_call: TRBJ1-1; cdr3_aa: CASSQMEGRAFF; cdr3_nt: TGTGCCAGCAGCCAAATGGAGGGGCGAGCTTTCTTT
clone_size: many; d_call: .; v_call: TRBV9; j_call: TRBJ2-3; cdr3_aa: CASSVVGVGGAQYF; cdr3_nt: TGTGCCAGCAGCGTAGTGGGGGTTGGGGGAGCGCAGTATTTT
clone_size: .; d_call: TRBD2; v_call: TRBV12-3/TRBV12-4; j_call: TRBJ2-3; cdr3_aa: CASRQAGAGADTQYF; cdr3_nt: TGTGCCAGCAGACAAGCGGGAGCGGGGGCAGATACGCAGTATTTT
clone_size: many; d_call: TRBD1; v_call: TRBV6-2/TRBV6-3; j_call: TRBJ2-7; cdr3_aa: CASSYETGADEQYF; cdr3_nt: TGTGCCAGCAGTTATGAGACAGGGGCAGACGAGCAGTACTTC
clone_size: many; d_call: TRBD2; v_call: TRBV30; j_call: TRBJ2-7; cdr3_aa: CAWSPPPRLAVTYEQYF; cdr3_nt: TGTGCCTGGAGTCCCCCCCCCCGACTAGCGGTCACCTACGAGCAGTACTTC
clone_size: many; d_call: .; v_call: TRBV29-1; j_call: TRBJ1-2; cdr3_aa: CSVVTDYYGYTF; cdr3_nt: TGCAGCGTTGTTACAGACTACTATGGCTACACCTTC
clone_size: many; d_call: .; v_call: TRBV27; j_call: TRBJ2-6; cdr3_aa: CATQGVPGANVLTF; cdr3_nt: TGTGCCACCCAAGGTGTTCCTGGGGCCAACGTCCTGACTTTC
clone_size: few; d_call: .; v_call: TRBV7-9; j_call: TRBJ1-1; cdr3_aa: CASSSTLGPGNTEAFF; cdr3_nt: TGTGCCAGCAGCTCCACTTTAGGGCCGGGAAACACTGAAGCTTTCTTT
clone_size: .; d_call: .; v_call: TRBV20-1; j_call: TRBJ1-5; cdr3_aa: CSARGVEQPQHF; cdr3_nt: TGCAGTGCTAGGGGCGTGGAACAGCCCCAGCATTTT
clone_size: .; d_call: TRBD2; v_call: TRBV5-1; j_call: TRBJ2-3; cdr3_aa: CASSTGLAGLNTDTQYF; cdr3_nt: TGCGCCAGCAGCACGGGACTAGCGGGACTTAACACAGATACGCAGTATTTT
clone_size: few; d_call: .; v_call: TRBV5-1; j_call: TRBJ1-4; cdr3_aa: CASSSRVSGGKNEKLFF; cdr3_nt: TGCGCCAGCAGCAGCAGGGTTTCGGGGGGCAAGAATGAAAAACTGTTTTTT
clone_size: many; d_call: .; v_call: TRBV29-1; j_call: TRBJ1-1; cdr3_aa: CSVERGGTEAFF; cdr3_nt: TGCAGCGTTGAAAGGGGTGGGACTGAAGCTTTCTTT
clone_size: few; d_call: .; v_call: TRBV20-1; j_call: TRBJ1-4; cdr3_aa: CSVPRGSTNEKLFF; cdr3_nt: TGCAGTGTCCCCCGAGGGTCAACTAATGAAAAACTGTTTTTT
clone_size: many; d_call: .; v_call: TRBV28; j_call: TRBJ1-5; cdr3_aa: CASSSPRGLNQPQHF; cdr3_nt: TGTGCCAGCAGCTCCCCGCGAGGGTTAAATCAGCCCCAGCATTTT
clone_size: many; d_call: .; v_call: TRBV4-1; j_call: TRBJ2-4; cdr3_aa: CASSQDQRVKNIQYF; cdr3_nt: TGCGCCAGCAGCCAAGATCAGAGGGTCAAAAACATTCAGTACTTC
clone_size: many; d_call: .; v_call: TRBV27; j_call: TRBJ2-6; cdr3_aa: CASSLRISGANVLTF; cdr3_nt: TGTGCCAGCAGTTTAAGAATCTCTGGGGCCAACGTCCTGACTTTC
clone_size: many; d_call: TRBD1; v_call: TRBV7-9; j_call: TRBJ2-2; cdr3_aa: CASSYWTGNTGELFF; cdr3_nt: TGTGCCAGCAGCTACTGGACAGGGAACACCGGGGAGCTGTTTTTT
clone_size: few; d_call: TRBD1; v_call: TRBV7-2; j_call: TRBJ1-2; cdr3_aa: CASSFTQGYGYTF; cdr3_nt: TGTGCCAGCAGTTTCACACAGGGGTATGGCTACACCTTC
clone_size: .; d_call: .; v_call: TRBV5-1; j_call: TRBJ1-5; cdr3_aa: CASSETSDSNQPQHF; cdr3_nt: TGCGCCAGCAGCGAGACGTCCGATAGCAATCAGCCCCAGCATTTT
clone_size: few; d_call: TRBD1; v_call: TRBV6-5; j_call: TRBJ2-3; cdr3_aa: CASSYGRGRGDTQYF; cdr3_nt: TGTGCCAGCAGTTACGGCAGAGGCAGGGGGGATACGCAGTATTTT
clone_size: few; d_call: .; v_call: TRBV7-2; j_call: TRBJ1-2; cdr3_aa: CASSLGTGFYGYTF; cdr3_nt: TGTGCCAGCAGCTTGGGTACAGGGTTCTATGGCTACACCTTC
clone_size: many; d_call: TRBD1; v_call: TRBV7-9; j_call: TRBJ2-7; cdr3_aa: CASSFPGQSYEQYF; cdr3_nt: TGTGCCAGCAGCTTTCCGGGACAGAGCTACGAGCAGTACTTC